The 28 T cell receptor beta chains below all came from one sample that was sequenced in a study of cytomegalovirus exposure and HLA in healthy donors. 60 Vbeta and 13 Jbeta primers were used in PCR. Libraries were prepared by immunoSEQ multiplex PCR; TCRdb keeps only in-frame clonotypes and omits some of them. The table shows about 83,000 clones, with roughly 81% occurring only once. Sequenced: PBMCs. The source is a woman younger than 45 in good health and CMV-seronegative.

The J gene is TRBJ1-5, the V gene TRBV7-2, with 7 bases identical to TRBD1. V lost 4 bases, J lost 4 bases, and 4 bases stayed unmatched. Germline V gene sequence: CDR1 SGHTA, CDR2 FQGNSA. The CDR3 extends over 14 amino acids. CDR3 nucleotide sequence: TGTGCCAGCAGCTCCCCAGGGGGTAATCAGCCCCAGCATTTT. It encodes CASSSPGGNQPQHF.

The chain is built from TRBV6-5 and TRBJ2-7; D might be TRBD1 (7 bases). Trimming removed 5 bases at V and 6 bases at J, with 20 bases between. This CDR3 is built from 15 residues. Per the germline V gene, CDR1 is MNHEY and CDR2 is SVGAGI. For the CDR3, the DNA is TGTGCCAGCAGTCTTCTGGCAGGGGGGTTGGGCGAGCAGTACTTC. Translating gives CASSLLAGGLGEQYF.

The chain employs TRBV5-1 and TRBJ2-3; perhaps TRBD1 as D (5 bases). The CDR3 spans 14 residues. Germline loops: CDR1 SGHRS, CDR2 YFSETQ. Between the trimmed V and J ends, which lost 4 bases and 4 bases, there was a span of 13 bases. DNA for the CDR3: TGCGCCAGCAGCCCTGGGGCAAGCGCAGATACGCAGTATTTT. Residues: CASSPGASADTQYF.

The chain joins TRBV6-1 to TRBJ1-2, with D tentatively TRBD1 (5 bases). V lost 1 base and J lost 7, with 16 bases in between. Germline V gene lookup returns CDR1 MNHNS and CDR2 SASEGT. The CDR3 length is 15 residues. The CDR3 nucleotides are TGTGCCAGCAGTGAAGAGTCGGGGGTGAAGGGTGGCTACACCTTC. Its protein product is CASSEESGVKGGYTF.

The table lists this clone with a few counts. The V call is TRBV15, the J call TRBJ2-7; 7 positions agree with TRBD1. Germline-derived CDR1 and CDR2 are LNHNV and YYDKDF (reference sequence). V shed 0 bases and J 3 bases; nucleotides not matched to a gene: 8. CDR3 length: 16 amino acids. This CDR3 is CATSRDSGDSHYEQYF. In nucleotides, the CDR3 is TGTGCCACCAGCAGAGATTCCGGGGACAGTCACTACGAGCAGTACTTC.

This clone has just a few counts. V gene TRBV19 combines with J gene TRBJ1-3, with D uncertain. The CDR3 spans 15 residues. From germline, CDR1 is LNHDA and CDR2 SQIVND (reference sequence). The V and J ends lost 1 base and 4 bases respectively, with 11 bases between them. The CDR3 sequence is CASSIGKDLGNTIYF. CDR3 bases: TGTGCCAGTAGTATAGGGAAGGACTTAGGAAACACCATATATTTT.

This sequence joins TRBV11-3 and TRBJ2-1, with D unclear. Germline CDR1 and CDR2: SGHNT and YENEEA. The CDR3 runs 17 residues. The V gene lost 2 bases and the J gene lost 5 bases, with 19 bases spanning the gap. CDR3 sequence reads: CASSLSQWQAMDNEQFF. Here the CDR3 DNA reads TGTGCCAGCAGCTTATCCCAGTGGCAGGCGATGGACAATGAGCAGTTCTTC.

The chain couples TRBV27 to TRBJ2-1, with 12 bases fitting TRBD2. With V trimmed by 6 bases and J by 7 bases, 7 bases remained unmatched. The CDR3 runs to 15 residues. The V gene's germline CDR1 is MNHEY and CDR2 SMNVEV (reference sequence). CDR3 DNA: TGTGCCAGCAGCCTGACTAGCGGGAGTATGAATGAGCAGTTCTTC. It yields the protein CASSLTSGSMNEQFF.

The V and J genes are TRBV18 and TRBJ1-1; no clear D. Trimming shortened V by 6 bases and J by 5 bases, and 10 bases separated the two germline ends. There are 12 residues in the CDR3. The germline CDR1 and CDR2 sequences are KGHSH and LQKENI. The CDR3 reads CASSPLLTEAFF. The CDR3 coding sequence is TGTGCCAGCTCCCCCCTGTTAACTGAAGCTTTCTTT.

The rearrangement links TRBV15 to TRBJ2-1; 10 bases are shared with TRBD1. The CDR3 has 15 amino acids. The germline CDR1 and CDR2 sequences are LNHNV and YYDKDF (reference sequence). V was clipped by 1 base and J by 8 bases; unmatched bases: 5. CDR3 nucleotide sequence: TGTGCCACCAGCAGAGGACAGGGGGCTCTTGATGAGCAGTTCTTC. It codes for CATSRGQGALDEQFF. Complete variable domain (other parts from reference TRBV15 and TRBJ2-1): DAMVIQNPRYQVTQFGKPVTLSCSQTLNHNVMYWYQQKSSQAPKLLFHYYDKDFNNEADTPDNFQSRRPNTSFCFLDIRSPGLGDTAMYLCATSRGQGALDEQFFGPGTRLTVL.

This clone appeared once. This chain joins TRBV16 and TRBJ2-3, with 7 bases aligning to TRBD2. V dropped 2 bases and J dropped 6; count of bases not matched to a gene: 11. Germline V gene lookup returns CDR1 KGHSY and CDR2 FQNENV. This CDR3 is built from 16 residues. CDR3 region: CASSQRLAEVVDTQYF. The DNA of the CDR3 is TGTGCCAGCAGCCAACGTCTAGCGGAAGTAGTGGATACGCAGTATTTT.

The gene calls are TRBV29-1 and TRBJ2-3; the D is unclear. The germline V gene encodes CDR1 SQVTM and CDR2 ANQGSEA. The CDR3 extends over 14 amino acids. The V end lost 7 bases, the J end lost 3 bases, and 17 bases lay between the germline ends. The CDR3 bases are TGCAGCGCGGATTTTCCAGGTTCAACAGATACGCAGTATTTT. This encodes CSADFPGSTDTQYF.

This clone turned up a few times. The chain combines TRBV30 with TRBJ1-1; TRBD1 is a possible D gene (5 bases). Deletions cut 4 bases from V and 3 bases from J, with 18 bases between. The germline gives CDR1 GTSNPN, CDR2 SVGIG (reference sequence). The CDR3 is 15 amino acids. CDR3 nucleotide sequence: TGTGCCTGGACCGCCGGGGGTCAGGGAGACACTGAAGCTTTCTTT. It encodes CAWTAGGQGDTEAFF.

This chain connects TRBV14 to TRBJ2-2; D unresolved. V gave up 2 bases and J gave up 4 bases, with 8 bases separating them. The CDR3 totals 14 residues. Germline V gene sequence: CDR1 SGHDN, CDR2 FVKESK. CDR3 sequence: CASSQLMSTGELFF. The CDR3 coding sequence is TGTGCCAGCAGCCAACTCATGAGCACCGGGGAGCTGTTTTTT.

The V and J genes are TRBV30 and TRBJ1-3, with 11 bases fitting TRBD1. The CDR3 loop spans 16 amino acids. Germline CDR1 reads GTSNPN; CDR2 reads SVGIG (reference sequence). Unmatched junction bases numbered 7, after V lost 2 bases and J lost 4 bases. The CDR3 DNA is TGTGCCTGGAGTAAACCCGGGACAGGGGGAGGAAACACCATATATTTT. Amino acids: CAWSKPGTGGGNTIYF.

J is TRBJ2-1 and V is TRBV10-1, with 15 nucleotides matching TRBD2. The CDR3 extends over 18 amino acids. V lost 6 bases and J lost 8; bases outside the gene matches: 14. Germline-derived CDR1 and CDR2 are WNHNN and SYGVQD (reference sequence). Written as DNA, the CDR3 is TGCGCCAGCAGCTCCGGGACTAGCGGGAGGAGGGGGTTGGATGAGCAGTTCTTC. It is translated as CASSSGTSGRRGLDEQFF.

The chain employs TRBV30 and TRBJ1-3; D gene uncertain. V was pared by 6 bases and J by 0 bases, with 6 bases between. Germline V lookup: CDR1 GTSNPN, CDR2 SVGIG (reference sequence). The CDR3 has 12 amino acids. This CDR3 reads CACTYSGNTIYF. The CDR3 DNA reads TGTGCCTGTACATACTCTGGAAACACCATATATTTT.

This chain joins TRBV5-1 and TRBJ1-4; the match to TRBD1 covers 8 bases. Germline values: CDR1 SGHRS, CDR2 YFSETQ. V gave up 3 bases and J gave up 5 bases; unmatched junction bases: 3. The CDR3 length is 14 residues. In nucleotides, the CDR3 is TGCGCCAGCAGCTACCAGGGGGCGAATGAAAAACTGTTTTTT. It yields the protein CASSYQGANEKLFF.

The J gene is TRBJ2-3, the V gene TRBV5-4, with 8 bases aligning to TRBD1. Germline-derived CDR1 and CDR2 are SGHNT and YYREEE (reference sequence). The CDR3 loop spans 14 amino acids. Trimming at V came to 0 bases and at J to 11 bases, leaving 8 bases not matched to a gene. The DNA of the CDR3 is TGTGCCAGCAGCTTGGTGGGGGGACAGGCAGGGCAGTATTTT. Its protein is CASSLVGGQAGQYF.

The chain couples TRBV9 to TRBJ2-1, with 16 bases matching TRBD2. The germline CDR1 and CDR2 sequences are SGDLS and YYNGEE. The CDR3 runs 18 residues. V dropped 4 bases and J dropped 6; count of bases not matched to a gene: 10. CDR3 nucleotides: TGTGCCAGCAGCCCGGGACTAGCGGGAGGGCCGGAAGCCAATGAGCAGTTCTTC. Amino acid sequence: CASSPGLAGGPEANEQFF. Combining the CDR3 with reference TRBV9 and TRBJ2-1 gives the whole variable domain DSGVTQTPKHLITATGQRVTLRCSPRSGDLSVYWYQQSLDQGLQFLIQYYNGEERAKGNILERFSAQQFPDLHSELNLSSLELGDSALYFCASSPGLAGGPEANEQFFGPGTRLTVL.

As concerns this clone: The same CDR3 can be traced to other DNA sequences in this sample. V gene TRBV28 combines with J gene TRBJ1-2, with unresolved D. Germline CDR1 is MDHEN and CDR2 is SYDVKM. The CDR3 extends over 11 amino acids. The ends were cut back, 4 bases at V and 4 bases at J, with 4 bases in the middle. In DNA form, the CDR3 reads TGTGCCAGCAGTTCAGTCTATGGCTACACCTTC. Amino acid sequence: CASSSVYGYTF.

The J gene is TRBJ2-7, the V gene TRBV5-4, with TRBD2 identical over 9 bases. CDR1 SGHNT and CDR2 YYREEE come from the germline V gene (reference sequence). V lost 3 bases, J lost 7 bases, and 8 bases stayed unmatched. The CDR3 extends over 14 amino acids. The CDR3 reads CASSSAGGRGEQYF. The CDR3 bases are TGTGCCAGCAGCTCAGCGGGAGGTCGTGGTGAGCAGTACTTC. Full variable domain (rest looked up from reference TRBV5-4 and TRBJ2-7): ETGVTQSPTHLIKTRGQQVTLRCSSQSGHNTVSWYQQALGQGPQFIFQYYREEENGRGNFPPRFSGLQFPNYSSELNVNALELDDSALYLCASSSAGGRGEQYFGPGTRLTVT.

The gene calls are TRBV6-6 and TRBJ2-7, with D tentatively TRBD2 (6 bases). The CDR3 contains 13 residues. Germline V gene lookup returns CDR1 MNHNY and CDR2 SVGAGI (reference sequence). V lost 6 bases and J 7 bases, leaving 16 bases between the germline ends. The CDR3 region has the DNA TGTGCCAGCAGCTTGAGGGAGGTTCGGGAGCAGTACTTC. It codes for CASSLREVREQYF.

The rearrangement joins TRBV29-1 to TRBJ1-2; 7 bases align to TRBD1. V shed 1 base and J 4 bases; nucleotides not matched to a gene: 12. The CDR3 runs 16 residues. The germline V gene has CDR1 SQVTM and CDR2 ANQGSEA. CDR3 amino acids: CSVEGGRQGFGYGYTF. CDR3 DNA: TGCAGCGTTGAAGGTGGCCGACAGGGTTTTGGCTATGGCTACACCTTC.

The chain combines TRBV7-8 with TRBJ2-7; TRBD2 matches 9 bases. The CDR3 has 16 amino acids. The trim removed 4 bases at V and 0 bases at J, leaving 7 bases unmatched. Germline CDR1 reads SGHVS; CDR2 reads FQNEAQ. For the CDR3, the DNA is TGTGCCAGCAGCTGGCTACTAGCGGGCGACTCCTACGAGCAGTACTTC. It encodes CASSWLLAGDSYEQYF.

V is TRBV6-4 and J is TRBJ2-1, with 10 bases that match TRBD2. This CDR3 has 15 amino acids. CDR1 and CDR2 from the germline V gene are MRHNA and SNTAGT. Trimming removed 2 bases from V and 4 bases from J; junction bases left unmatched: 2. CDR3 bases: TGTGCCAGCAGTGACAGAGCGGGAGGGTACAATGAGCAGTTCTTC. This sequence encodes CASSDRAGGYNEQFF.

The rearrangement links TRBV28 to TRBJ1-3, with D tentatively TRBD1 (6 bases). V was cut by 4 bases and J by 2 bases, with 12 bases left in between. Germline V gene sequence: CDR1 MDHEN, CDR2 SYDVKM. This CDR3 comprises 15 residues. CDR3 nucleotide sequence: TGTGCCAGCAGTTCCCCCGGGACACCTGGAAACACCATATATTTT. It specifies CASSSPGTPGNTIYF.

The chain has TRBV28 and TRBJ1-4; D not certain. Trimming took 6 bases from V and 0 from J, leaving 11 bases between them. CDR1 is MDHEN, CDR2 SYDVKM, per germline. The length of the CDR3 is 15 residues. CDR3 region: CASSLLGATNEKLFF. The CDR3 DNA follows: TGTGCCAGCAGCCTGCTAGGTGCAACTAATGAAAAACTGTTTTTT.